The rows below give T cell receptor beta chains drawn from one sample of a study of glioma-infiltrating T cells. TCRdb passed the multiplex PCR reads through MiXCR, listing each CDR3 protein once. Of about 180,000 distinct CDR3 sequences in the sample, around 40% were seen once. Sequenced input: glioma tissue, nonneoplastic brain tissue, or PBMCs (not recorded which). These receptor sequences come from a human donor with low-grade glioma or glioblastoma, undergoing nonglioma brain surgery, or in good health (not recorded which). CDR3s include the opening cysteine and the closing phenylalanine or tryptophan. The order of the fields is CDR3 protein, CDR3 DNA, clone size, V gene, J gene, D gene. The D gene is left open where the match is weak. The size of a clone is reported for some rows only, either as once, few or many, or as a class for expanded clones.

cdr3_aa: CASSLQGAETQYF; cdr3_nt: TGTGCCAGCAGTCTACAGGGGGCCGAGACCCAGTACTTC; clone_size: .; v_call: TRBV7-9; j_call: TRBJ2-5; d_call: TRBD1
cdr3_aa: CASLPSGGHDEQFF; cdr3_nt: TGTGCCAGTCTTCCTAGCGGGGGACACGATGAGCAGTTCTTC; clone_size: many; v_call: TRBV19; j_call: TRBJ2-1; d_call: TRBD2
cdr3_aa: CASSLSGAGEQFF; cdr3_nt: TGTGCCAGCAGTTTATCCGGGGCAGGAGAGCAGTTCTTC; clone_size: .; v_call: TRBV12-3/TRBV12-4; j_call: TRBJ2-1; d_call: .
cdr3_aa: CSAGPTAVTYTLSDTQYF; cdr3_nt: TGCAGTGCTGGTCCCACGGCGGTCACCTACACCCTTTCAGATACGCAGTATTTT; clone_size: many; v_call: TRBV20-1; j_call: TRBJ2-3; d_call: .
cdr3_aa: CASGPTGHSYNEQFF; cdr3_nt: TGTGCCAGCGGCCCAACGGGACACTCCTACAATGAGCAGTTCTTC; clone_size: .; v_call: TRBV12-3/TRBV12-4; j_call: TRBJ2-1; d_call: .
cdr3_aa: CASTQSSYNEQFF; cdr3_nt: TGTGCCAGCACCCAAAGCTCCTACAATGAGCAGTTCTTC; clone_size: .; v_call: TRBV3-1; j_call: TRBJ2-1; d_call: .
cdr3_aa: CASGLNERENTGELVF; cdr3_nt: TGTGCCAGCGGCTTAAATGAGCGGGAGAACACCGGGGAGCTGGTTTTT; clone_size: .; v_call: TRBV7-2; j_call: TRBJ2-2; d_call: TRBD2
cdr3_aa: CARSHGTSPLNEQFF; cdr3_nt: TGTGCCAGAAGCCACGGGACTAGCCCCTTGAATGAGCAGTTCTTC; clone_size: .; v_call: TRBV2; j_call: TRBJ2-1; d_call: TRBD2
cdr3_aa: CATSRDLELNEQFF; cdr3_nt: TGTGCCACCAGCAGAGATCTAGAGCTGAATGAGCAGTTCTTC; clone_size: .; v_call: TRBV15; j_call: TRBJ2-1; d_call: .
cdr3_aa: CASSIIPGTNTGELFF; cdr3_nt: TGTGCCAGTAGTATTATTCCAGGGACTAACACCGGGGAGCTGTTTTTT; clone_size: few; v_call: TRBV19; j_call: TRBJ2-2; d_call: .
cdr3_aa: CASSPLGGANTGELFF; cdr3_nt: TGTGCCAGCAGCCCGTTAGGGGGTGCGAACACCGGGGAGCTGTTTTTT; clone_size: .; v_call: TRBV14; j_call: TRBJ2-2; d_call: .
cdr3_aa: CASSEVGGGNHPQHF; cdr3_nt: TGTGCCAGCAGTGAAGTTGGGGGAGGCAATCACCCCCAGCATTTT; clone_size: .; v_call: TRBV6-1; j_call: TRBJ1-5; d_call: .
cdr3_aa: CASSPGLPANTGELLF; cdr3_nt: TGTGCCAGTAGTCCGGGACTACCCGCGAACACCGGGGAGCTGCTTTTT; clone_size: .; v_call: TRBV19; j_call: TRBJ2-2; d_call: TRBD2
cdr3_aa: CATSRGRGEQFF; cdr3_nt: TGTGCCACCAGCAGAGGGAGGGGTGAGCAGTTCTTC; clone_size: many; v_call: TRBV15; j_call: TRBJ2-1; d_call: .
cdr3_aa: CASSDVVAVFYEQYF; cdr3_nt: TGTGCCAGCAGTGATGTGGTAGCGGTCTTCTACGAGCAGTACTTC; clone_size: .; v_call: TRBV6-1; j_call: TRBJ2-7; d_call: .
cdr3_aa: CASSLVSGPETQYF; cdr3_nt: TGCGCCAGCAGCTTGGTGTCAGGGCCAGAGACCCAGTACTTC; clone_size: .; v_call: TRBV5-1; j_call: TRBJ2-5; d_call: .
cdr3_aa: CASSMQRAYNEQFF; cdr3_nt: TGTGCCAGTAGTATGCAGCGCGCCTACAATGAGCAGTTCTTC; clone_size: many; v_call: TRBV19; j_call: TRBJ2-1; d_call: .
cdr3_aa: CASSLVLVNEQFF; cdr3_nt: TGTGCCAGCAGCTTAGTTTTGGTTAATGAGCAGTTCTTC; clone_size: .; v_call: TRBV7-6; j_call: TRBJ2-1; d_call: .
cdr3_aa: CASSEDPCRETQYF; cdr3_nt: TGTGCCAGCAGTGAAGACCCCTGCAGGGAGACCCAGTACTTC; clone_size: .; v_call: TRBV2; j_call: TRBJ2-5; d_call: .
cdr3_aa: CAARTRATDTQYF; cdr3_nt: TGTGCCGCCCGGACGAGAGCTACAGATACGCAGTATTTT; clone_size: many; v_call: TRBV2; j_call: TRBJ2-3; d_call: .
cdr3_aa: CASNAPGSTSYNEQFF; cdr3_nt: TGTGCCAGCAATGCCCCCGGGAGTACCTCCTACAATGAGCAGTTCTTC; clone_size: few; v_call: TRBV28; j_call: TRBJ2-1; d_call: .
cdr3_aa: CASRPETADYEQYF; cdr3_nt: TGTGCCAGCAGACCGGAGACGGCTGACTACGAGCAGTACTTC; clone_size: many; v_call: TRBV27; j_call: TRBJ2-7; d_call: .
cdr3_aa: CATSLPGSINYPQHF; cdr3_nt: TGTGCCACCAGTTTACCTGGGAGTATCAATTATCCCCAGCATTTT; clone_size: .; v_call: TRBV28; j_call: TRBJ1-5; d_call: .
cdr3_aa: CASSLRSVNQPQRF; cdr3_nt: TGTGCCAGCAGTTTAAGATCAGTCAATCAGCCCCAGCGTTTT; clone_size: .; v_call: TRBV27; j_call: TRBJ1-5; d_call: .
cdr3_aa: CASSIRTESYEQYF; cdr3_nt: TGTGCCAGTAGTATAAGGACAGAGTCCTACGAGCAGTACTTC; clone_size: .; v_call: TRBV19; j_call: TRBJ2-7; d_call: .
cdr3_aa: CASSLRYPSGPPYEQYF; cdr3_nt: TGTGCCAGCAGCCTAAGATACCCTAGCGGGCCCCCCTACGAGCAGTACTTC; clone_size: few; v_call: TRBV7-2; j_call: TRBJ2-7; d_call: TRBD2
cdr3_aa: CASSLFSEETQYF; cdr3_nt: TGTGCCAGCAGTTTATTTAGCGAGGAGACCCAGTACTTC; clone_size: .; v_call: TRBV12-3/TRBV12-4; j_call: TRBJ2-5; d_call: .
cdr3_aa: CASSLQNGIKAFF; cdr3_nt: TGTGCCAGCAGTCTCCAAAACGGTATTAAAGCTTTCTTT; clone_size: many; v_call: TRBV6-1; j_call: TRBJ1-1; d_call: .
cdr3_aa: CASSLLADNEQFF; cdr3_nt: TGTGCCAGCAGCTTATTAGCGGACAATGAGCAGTTCTTC; clone_size: few; v_call: TRBV11-3; j_call: TRBJ2-1; d_call: .
cdr3_aa: CSVVQGVHEQYF; cdr3_nt: TGCAGCGTCGTACAGGGGGTCCACGAGCAGTACTTC; clone_size: few; v_call: TRBV29-1; j_call: TRBJ2-7; d_call: TRBD1
cdr3_aa: CASRDSKANVLTF; cdr3_nt: TGTGCCAGCAGGGACAGCAAGGCCAACGTCCTGACTTTC; clone_size: many; v_call: TRBV6-1; j_call: TRBJ2-6; d_call: .
cdr3_aa: CASSRRDRGQQPQHF; cdr3_nt: TGTGCCAGCAGCAGACGGGACAGGGGGCAACAGCCCCAGCATTTT; clone_size: few; v_call: TRBV7-8; j_call: TRBJ1-5; d_call: TRBD1
cdr3_aa: CASRRGQGALEQYF; cdr3_nt: TGTGCCAGCAGGAGGGGACAGGGGGCCCTCGAGCAGTACTTC; clone_size: few; v_call: TRBV2; j_call: TRBJ2-7; d_call: TRBD1
cdr3_aa: CASSRLTGQSSGYTF; cdr3_nt: TGTGCCAGTAGCCGGCTGACAGGGCAATCGAGTGGCTACACCTTC; clone_size: .; v_call: TRBV19; j_call: TRBJ1-2; d_call: TRBD1
cdr3_aa: CASSDRGDQPQHF; cdr3_nt: TGTGCCAGCAGTGACAGGGGGGATCAGCCCCAGCATTTT; clone_size: many; v_call: TRBV28; j_call: TRBJ1-5; d_call: TRBD1
cdr3_aa: CASSPDRGLETQYF; cdr3_nt: TGTGCCAGCTCACCCGACAGGGGGCTTGAGACCCAGTACTTC; clone_size: few; v_call: TRBV18; j_call: TRBJ2-5; d_call: TRBD1
cdr3_aa: CASSLADRNEQFF; cdr3_nt: TGTGCCAGCAGCTTGGCCGATAGGAATGAGCAGTTCTTC; clone_size: .; v_call: TRBV5-4; j_call: TRBJ2-1; d_call: .
cdr3_aa: CASSSPGGRTAETQYF; cdr3_nt: TGCGCCAGCAGCTCGCCGGGTGGGAGGACCGCAGAGACCCAGTACTTC; clone_size: .; v_call: TRBV5-1; j_call: TRBJ2-5; d_call: .
cdr3_aa: CASSESGRKNTEAFF; cdr3_nt: TGTGCCAGCAGTGAATCGGGACGCAAGAACACTGAAGCTTTCTTT; clone_size: .; v_call: TRBV2; j_call: TRBJ1-1; d_call: .
cdr3_aa: CASNRDSPTTQPQHF; cdr3_nt: TGTGCCAGCAATAGGGACAGTCCCACCACTCAGCCCCAGCATTTT; clone_size: many; v_call: TRBV6-1; j_call: TRBJ1-5; d_call: TRBD1
cdr3_aa: CASSPRASYEQYF; cdr3_nt: TGTGCCAGCAGCCCCCGGGCCTCCTACGAGCAGTACTTC; clone_size: .; v_call: TRBV7-9; j_call: TRBJ2-7; d_call: .
cdr3_aa: CATSDLGQGFSNQPQHF; cdr3_nt: TGTGCCACCAGTGATTTGGGACAGGGGTTCAGCAATCAGCCCCAGCATTTT; clone_size: many; v_call: TRBV24-1; j_call: TRBJ1-5; d_call: TRBD1
cdr3_aa: CASSQDEGRREGLGANEQFF; cdr3_nt: TGTGCCAGCAGCCAAGATGAGGGGCGGCGGGAGGGCCTCGGGGCCAATGAGCAGTTCTTC; clone_size: .; v_call: TRBV4-2; j_call: TRBJ2-1; d_call: TRBD2
cdr3_aa: CASSPGGAGGTDTQYF; cdr3_nt: TGTGCCAGCAGCCCAGGGGGGGCGGGAGGCACAGATACGCAGTATTTT; clone_size: .; v_call: TRBV11-2; j_call: TRBJ2-3; d_call: .
cdr3_aa: CASSLLSGKDTQYF; cdr3_nt: TGCGCCAGCAGCTTGCTCTCCGGGAAAGATACGCAGTATTTT; clone_size: many; v_call: TRBV5-1; j_call: TRBJ2-3; d_call: .
cdr3_aa: CSASWDRALYEQYF; cdr3_nt: TGCAGTGCTAGTTGGGACAGGGCCTTATACGAGCAGTACTTC; clone_size: many; v_call: TRBV20-1; j_call: TRBJ2-7; d_call: TRBD1
cdr3_aa: CASKVGGRETEYF; cdr3_nt: TGTGCCAGCAAGGTGGGCGGGAGAGAGACCGAGTACTTC; clone_size: .; v_call: TRBV6-2/TRBV6-3; j_call: TRBJ2-5; d_call: TRBD2
cdr3_aa: CASSTHRGVAGTEAFF; cdr3_nt: TGTGCCAGCAGCACCCATAGAGGGGTCGCGGGGACTGAAGCTTTCTTT; clone_size: few; v_call: TRBV2; j_call: TRBJ1-1; d_call: .